These 23 T cell receptor beta chains came from one sample sequenced in a study of blood T cell repertoires in COVID-19. Using immunoSEQ multiplex PCR, the repertoire was profiled, and TCRdb retains in-frame clones only, with some absent. The table records approximately 110,000 clones, 85% of them present only once. Sequencing was carried out using peripheral blood. The receptors stem from a man aged 35 to 55 with acute or convalescent COVID-19.

V is TRBV7-2 and J is TRBJ2-3; D is unclear. Trimming pared 5 bases from V and 3 bases from J, leaving 15 bases between. Germline-derived CDR1 and CDR2 are SGHTA and FQGNSA. The CDR3 is 15 residues long. CDR3 DNA sequence: TGTGCCAGCAGCCTAAATTCCATTTTTACAGATACGCAGTATTTT. It yields the protein CASSLNSIFTDTQYF.

The chain has TRBV5-5 and TRBJ2-5; the match to TRBD2 covers 8 bases. CDR3 length equals 15 residues. J gave up 5 bases and V 4 bases, and 10 bases lay outside the gene matches. Germline-derived CDR1 and CDR2 are SGHKS and YYEKEE (reference sequence). The CDR3 is CASSPRGAVMETQYF. CDR3 in DNA: TGTGCCAGCAGCCCGCGGGGGGCGGTAATGGAGACCCAGTACTTC. Looking up the rest from reference TRBV5-5 and TRBJ2-5 gives the full variable domain: DAGVTQSPTHLIKTRGQQVTLRCSPISGHKSVSWYQQVLGQGPQFIFQYYEKEERGRGNFPDRFSARQFPNYSSELNVNALLLGDSALYLCASSPRGAVMETQYFGPGTRLLVL.

CDR3 coding DNA: TGCAGTGCTAGTGTCCAGGGTAGGGATCAGCCCCAGCATTTT. Encoded protein: CSASVQGRDQPQHF. This chain connects TRBV20-1 to TRBJ1-5; the D gene is possibly TRBD1 (5 bases). Germline CDR1 DFQATT, CDR2 SNEGSKA (reference sequence). Trimming shortened V by 3 bases and J by 5 bases, and 14 bases separated the two germline ends. There are 14 residues in the CDR3.

The chain joins TRBV5-1 to TRBJ1-2; 12 bases line up with TRBD1. Germline values: CDR1 SGHRS, CDR2 YFSETQ. Trimming removed 4 bases from V and 13 bases from J; junction bases left unmatched: 11. The CDR3 has 14 residues. Here the CDR3 DNA reads TGCGCCAGCAGCGGGGGGACAGGGGGCGCTTCCCCCACCTTC. Translated: CASSGGTGGASPTF. The variable domain in full, completed from reference TRBV5-1 and TRBJ1-2, reads KAGVTQTPRYLIKTRGQQVTLSCSPISGHRSVSWYQQTPGQGLQFLFEYFSETQRNKGNFPGRFSGRQFSNSRSEMNVSTLELGDSALYLCASSGGTGGASPTFGSGTRLTVV.

The chain carries TRBV12-5 and TRBJ2-1; D remains unclear. CDR1 and CDR2 from the germline V gene are LGHNT and FRNRAP. This CDR3 has 12 residues. The ends were cut back, 6 bases at V and 9 bases at J, with 12 bases in the middle. As DNA, the CDR3 is TGTGCTAGTGGATCGGTGGGCGTTGAGCAGTTCTTC. Its protein is CASGSVGVEQFF.

For this clone: At the DNA level, this CDR3 is encoded by other sequences in the same sample as well. The chain joins TRBV5-1 to TRBJ1-1; D gene uncertain. The germline V gene has CDR1 SGHRS and CDR2 YFSETQ. The CDR3 is 14 residues long. V lost 3 bases, J lost 2 bases, and 11 bases lay in between. The CDR3 loop reads CASSYGELNTEAFF. The CDR3, as DNA: TGCGCCAGCAGCTACGGGGAACTTAACACTGAAGCTTTCTTT.

This clone was recorded only once. The V and J genes are TRBV5-4 and TRBJ2-5; the match to TRBD2 covers 9 bases. Germline V gene lookup returns CDR1 SGHNT and CDR2 YYREEE (reference sequence). This CDR3 is built from 13 residues. The V and J ends lost 1 base and 5 bases, in that order; junction bases with no gene match: 0. The CDR3 bases are TGTGCCAGCAGCTTGAGCGGGGGGGAGACCCAGTACTTC. Protein product: CASSLSGGETQYF.

The gene calls are TRBV6-1 and TRBJ1-3, with D tentatively TRBD1 (6 bases). CDR1 and CDR2 (germline): MNHNS, SASEGT. The CDR3 has 17 amino acids. Trimming took 4 bases from V and 0 from J, leaving 16 bases between them. This CDR3 is CASSGEEQGSSGNTIYF. The CDR3 nucleotides are TGTGCCAGCAGTGGAGAGGAACAGGGTAGCTCTGGAAACACCATATATTTT.

The J gene is TRBJ2-7, the V gene TRBV7-2, with D unresolved. Per germline, CDR1 SGHTA and CDR2 FQGNSA. This CDR3 has 11 residues. With 5 bases removed from V and 3 bases from J, the gap between germline ends came to 5 bases. CDR3 region: CASSPHYEQYF. CDR3 bases: TGTGCCAGCAGCCCCCACTACGAGCAGTACTTC.

The chain employs TRBV7-2 and TRBJ2-7; D is possibly TRBD2 (6 bases). Germline CDR1 and CDR2: SGHTA and FQGNSA. Trimming left V 5 bases short and J 6 bases short, with 23 bases between. This CDR3 spans 16 amino acids. CDR3: CASSPHSTSLSLEQYF. The CDR3, as DNA: TGTGCCAGCAGCCCCCACTCGACTAGTCTATCCCTCGAGCAGTACTTC.

The chain links TRBV5-4 to TRBJ2-2; 10 nucleotides agree with TRBD2. Germline CDR1 is SGHNT and CDR2 is YYREEE (reference sequence). V was pared by 2 bases and J by 3 bases, with 1 base of the junction left unmatched. The length of the CDR3 is 15 residues. The DNA for the CDR3 is TGTGCCAGCAGCTTAGCGGGGGGGCACACCGGGGAGCTGTTTTTT. Translation: CASSLAGGHTGELFF.

The chain employs TRBV13 and TRBJ1-2, with 10 bases identical to TRBD1. Looked up from germline, CDR1 is PRHDT and CDR2 is FYEKMQ (reference sequence). V was clipped by 8 bases and J by 0 bases; unmatched bases: 3. The CDR3 totals 14 residues. The CDR3 bases are TGTGCCAGCGACGGGACAGGGGCTAACTATGGCTACACCTTC. Its translation: CASDGTGANYGYTF.

In regard to this clone: A read error may account for a junction end that differs from germline. This chain connects TRBV4-3 to TRBJ1-6; D perhaps matches TRBD1 (5 bases). From germline, CDR1 is LGHNA and CDR2 YSLEER. This CDR3 comprises 16 residues. CDR3 sequence: CANSQELAGKVSPLHF. The CDR3, as DNA: TGCGCCAACAGCCAAGAATTGGCAGGGAAGGTCTCACCCCTCCACTTT.

The rearrangement uses TRBV19 and TRBJ1-2; D remains ambiguous. The CDR3 spans 12 residues. The V gene's germline CDR1 is LNHDA and CDR2 SQIVND (reference sequence). CDR3 loop: CATGGANYGYTF. DNA of the CDR3: TGTGCGACGGGAGGCGCTAACTATGGCTACACCTTC. Full variable domain (missing parts from reference TRBV19 and TRBJ1-2): DGGITQSPKYLFRKEGQNVTLSCEQNLNHDAMYWYRQDPGQGLRLIYYSQIVNDFQKGDIAEGYSVSREKKESFPLTVTSAQKNPTAFYLCATGGANYGYTFGSGTRLTVV.

The chain recombines TRBV19 with TRBJ2-3; no clear D gene. V dropped 3 bases and J dropped 0 bases, with 13 bases sitting between them. The CDR3 has 16 residues. CDR1 and CDR2 from the germline V gene are LNHDA and SQIVND (reference sequence). CDR3 in amino acids: CASSISVRASTDTQYF. The CDR3 bases are TGTGCCAGTAGTATCTCCGTTAGAGCTAGCACAGATACGCAGTATTTT.

The chain uses TRBV7-9 and TRBJ2-1; TRBD2 aligns across 11 bases. Germline V CDR1 and CDR2: SEHNR, FQNEAQ (reference sequence). The J segment lost 7 bases and the V segment lost 5 bases, leaving 10 bases of the junction unmatched. This CDR3 is 16 amino acids long. The CDR3 region is CASSRSLAGASNEQFF. As DNA, the CDR3 is TGTGCCAGCAGCCGATCACTAGCGGGGGCCTCTAATGAGCAGTTCTTC.

This clone was seen only once. The chain employs TRBV11-1 and TRBJ2-2; TRBD2 matches 7 bases. This CDR3 has 15 amino acids. Trimming removed 3 bases from V and 6 bases from J; junction bases left unmatched: 7. The germline V gene encodes CDR1 SGHAT and CDR2 FQDESV (reference sequence). The CDR3 region is CASSFIAGTAGELFF. The CDR3 nucleotides read TGTGCCAGCAGCTTCATAGCGGGTACCGCCGGGGAGCTGTTTTTT.

The chain recombines TRBV9 with TRBJ2-3, with D perhaps matching TRBD1 (6 bases). The V and J ends lost 4 bases and 2 bases respectively, with 8 bases between them. This CDR3 contains 13 residues. Germline CDR1 SGDLS, CDR2 YYNGEE. CDR3 bases: TGTGCCAGCAGCCGACAGGACACAGATACGCAGTATTTT. It codes for CASSRQDTDTQYF.

This chain uses TRBV2 with TRBJ2-2, with TRBD2 matching 7 bases. With V trimmed by 5 bases and J by 7 bases, 10 bases remained unmatched. There are 15 residues in the CDR3. CDR1 and CDR2 from the germline V gene are SNHLY and FYNNEI. CDR3 region: CASSPTTGRDGELFF. In nucleotides, the CDR3 is TGTGCCAGCAGTCCAACGACGGGGAGGGACGGGGAGCTGTTTTTT.

This chain uses TRBV2 with TRBJ2-1; 13 nucleotides match TRBD2. CDR3 size: 16 residues. V dropped 6 bases and J dropped 7; count of bases not matched to a gene: 9. The germline gives CDR1 SNHLY, CDR2 FYNNEI. CDR3 sequence: CASRATRTSGGNEQFF. Here the CDR3 DNA reads TGTGCCAGCAGAGCTACCCGGACTAGCGGGGGTAATGAGCAGTTCTTC.

This clone appeared a few times. This sequence joins TRBV27 and TRBJ1-5; weak D call: TRBD1 (6 bases). Trimming pared 2 bases from V and 6 bases from J, leaving 17 bases between. CDR1 and CDR2 from the germline V gene are MNHEY and SMNVEV (reference sequence). The CDR3 covers 16 residues. The CDR3 is CASSLTAGEGIQPQHF. The DNA of the CDR3 is TGTGCCAGCAGTTTAACGGCAGGGGAGGGGATTCAGCCCCAGCATTTT.

The chain joins TRBV24-1 to TRBJ1-2; D unclear. Germline CDR1 reads KGHDR; CDR2 reads SFDVKD. There are 13 residues in the CDR3. The germline V and J ends were trimmed by 4 bases and 4 bases, with 9 bases remaining between them. The chain's CDR3 is CATSDPYFYGYTF. The CDR3 region has the DNA TGTGCCACCAGTGACCCTTACTTCTATGGCTACACCTTC.

CDR3 nucleotides: TGTGCCAGTAGAGGGGTCTCTGGAAACACCATATATTTT. Translating it yields CASRGVSGNTIYF. J is TRBJ1-3 and V is TRBV19, with a weak D call TRBD1 (5 bases). The germline gives CDR1 LNHDA, CDR2 SQIVND (reference sequence). The CDR3 covers 13 residues. Trimming cost V 6 bases and J 0 bases, with 6 bases left between them. The complete variable domain, with remaining parts taken from reference TRBV19 and TRBJ1-3, reads DGGITQSPKYLFRKEGQNVTLSCEQNLNHDAMYWYRQDPGQGLRLIYYSQIVNDFQKGDIAEGYSVSREKKESFPLTVTSAQKNPTAFYLCASRGVSGNTIYFGEGSWLTVV.